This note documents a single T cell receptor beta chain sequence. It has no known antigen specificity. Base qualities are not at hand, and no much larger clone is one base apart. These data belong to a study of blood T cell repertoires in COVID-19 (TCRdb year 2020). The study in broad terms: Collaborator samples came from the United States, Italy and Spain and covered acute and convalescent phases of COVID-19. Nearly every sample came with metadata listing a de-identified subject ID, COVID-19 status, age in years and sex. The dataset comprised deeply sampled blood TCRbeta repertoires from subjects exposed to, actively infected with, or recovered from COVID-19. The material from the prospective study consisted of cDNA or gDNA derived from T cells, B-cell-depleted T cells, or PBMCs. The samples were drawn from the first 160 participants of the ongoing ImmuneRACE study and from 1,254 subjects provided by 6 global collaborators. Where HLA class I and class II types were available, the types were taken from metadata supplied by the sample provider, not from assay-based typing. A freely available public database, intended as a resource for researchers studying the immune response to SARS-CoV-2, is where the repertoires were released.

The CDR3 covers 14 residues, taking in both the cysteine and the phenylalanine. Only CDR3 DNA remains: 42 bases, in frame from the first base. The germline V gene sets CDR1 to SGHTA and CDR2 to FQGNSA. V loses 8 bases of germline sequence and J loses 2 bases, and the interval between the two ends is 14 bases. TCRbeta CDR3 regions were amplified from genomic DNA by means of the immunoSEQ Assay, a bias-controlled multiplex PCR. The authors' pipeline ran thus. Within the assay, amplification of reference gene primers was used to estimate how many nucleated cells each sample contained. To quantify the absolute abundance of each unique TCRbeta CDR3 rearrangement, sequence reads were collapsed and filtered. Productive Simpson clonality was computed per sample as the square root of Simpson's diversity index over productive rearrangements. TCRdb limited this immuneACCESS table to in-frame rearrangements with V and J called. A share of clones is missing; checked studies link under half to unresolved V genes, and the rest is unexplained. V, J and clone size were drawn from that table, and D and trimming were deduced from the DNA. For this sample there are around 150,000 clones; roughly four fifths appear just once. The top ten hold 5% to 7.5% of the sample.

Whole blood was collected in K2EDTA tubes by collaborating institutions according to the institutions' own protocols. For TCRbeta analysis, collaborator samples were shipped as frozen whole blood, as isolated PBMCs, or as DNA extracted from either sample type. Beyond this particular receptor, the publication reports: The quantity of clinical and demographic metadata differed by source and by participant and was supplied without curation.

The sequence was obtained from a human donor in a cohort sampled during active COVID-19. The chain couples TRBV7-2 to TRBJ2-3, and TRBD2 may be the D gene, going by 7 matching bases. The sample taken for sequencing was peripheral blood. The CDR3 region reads CASLRGASTDTQYF. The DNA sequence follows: TGTGCCAGCCTCCGGGGGGCTTCCACAGATACGCAGTATTTT.